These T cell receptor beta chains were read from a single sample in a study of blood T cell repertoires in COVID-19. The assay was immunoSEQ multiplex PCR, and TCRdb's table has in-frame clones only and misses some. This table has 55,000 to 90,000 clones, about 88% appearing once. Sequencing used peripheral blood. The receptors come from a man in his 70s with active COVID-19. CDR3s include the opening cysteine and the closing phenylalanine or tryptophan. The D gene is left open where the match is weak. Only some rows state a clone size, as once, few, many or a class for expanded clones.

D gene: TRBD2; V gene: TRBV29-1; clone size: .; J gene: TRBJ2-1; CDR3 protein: CSGGGRRDEQFF; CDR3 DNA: TGCAGCGGGGGCGGGAGGAGGGATGAGCAGTTCTTC
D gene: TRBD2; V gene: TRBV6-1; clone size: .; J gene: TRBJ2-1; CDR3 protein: CASSEPSGRGYNEQFF; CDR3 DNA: TGTGCCAGCAGTGAACCGAGCGGGAGGGGCTACAATGAGCAGTTCTTC
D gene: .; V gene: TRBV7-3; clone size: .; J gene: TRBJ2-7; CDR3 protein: CASSPGGAQSYEQYF; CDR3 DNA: TGTGCCAGCAGCCCTGGGGGGGCCCAATCCTACGAGCAGTACTTC
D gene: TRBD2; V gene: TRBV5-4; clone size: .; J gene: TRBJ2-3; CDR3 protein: CASSLGAGGGDTQYF; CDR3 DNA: TGTGCCAGCAGCTTGGGCGCGGGGGGCGGGGATACGCAGTATTTT
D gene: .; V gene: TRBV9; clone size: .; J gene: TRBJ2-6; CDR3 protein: CASSTGSHSGANVLTF; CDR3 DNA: TGTGCCAGCAGCACCGGGAGTCACTCTGGGGCCAACGTCCTGACTTTC
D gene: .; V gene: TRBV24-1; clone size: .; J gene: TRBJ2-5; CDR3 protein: CATSDQYQETQYF; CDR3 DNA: TGTGCCACCAGTGATCAGTACCAAGAGACCCAGTACTTC
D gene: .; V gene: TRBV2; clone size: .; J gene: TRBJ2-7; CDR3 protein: CASGVVQGSEQYF; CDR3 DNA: TGTGCCAGCGGAGTGGTCCAGGGCTCCGAGCAGTACTTC
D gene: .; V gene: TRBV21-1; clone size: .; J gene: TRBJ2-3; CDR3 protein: CASSILLSTDTQYF; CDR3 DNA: TGTGCCAGCAGCATCCTACTCAGCACAGATACGCAGTATTTT
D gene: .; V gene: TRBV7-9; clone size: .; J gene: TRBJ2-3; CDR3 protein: CASSFRLGDTQYF; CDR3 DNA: TGTGCCAGCAGCTTCAGACTAGGGGATACGCAGTATTTT
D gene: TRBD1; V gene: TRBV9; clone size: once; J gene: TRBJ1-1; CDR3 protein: CASSRRTGWAEAFF; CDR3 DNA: TGTGCCAGCAGCAGACGGACAGGGTGGGCTGAAGCTTTCTTT
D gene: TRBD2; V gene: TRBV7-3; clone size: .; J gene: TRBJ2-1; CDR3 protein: CASSQGTRGSSYNEQFF; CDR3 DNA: TGTGCCAGCAGCCAAGGGACTAGGGGGAGCTCCTACAATGAGCAGTTCTTC
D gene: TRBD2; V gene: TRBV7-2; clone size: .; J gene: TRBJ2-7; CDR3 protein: CASSLVGGGTYEQYF; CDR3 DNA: TGTGCCAGCAGCTTAGTGGGCGGGGGGACCTACGAGCAGTACTTC
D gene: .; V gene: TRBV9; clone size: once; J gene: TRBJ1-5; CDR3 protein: CASSVGARMNQPQHF; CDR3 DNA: TGTGCCAGCAGCGTAGGCGCCAGGATGAATCAGCCCCAGCATTTT
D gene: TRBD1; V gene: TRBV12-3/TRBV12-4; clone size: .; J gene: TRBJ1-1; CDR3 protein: CATGTGARLGAFF; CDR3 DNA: TGTGCCACCGGGACAGGGGCGCGTCTTGGAGCTTTCTTT
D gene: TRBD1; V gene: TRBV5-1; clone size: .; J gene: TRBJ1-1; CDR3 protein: CASSTTGTGATEAFF; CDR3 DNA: TGCGCCAGCAGCACGACCGGGACAGGGGCGACTGAAGCTTTCTTT
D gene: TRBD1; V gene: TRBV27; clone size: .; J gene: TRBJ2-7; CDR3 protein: CASTPTGAFPYEQYF; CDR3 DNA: TGTGCCAGCACCCCGACAGGGGCATTCCCCTACGAGCAGTACTTC
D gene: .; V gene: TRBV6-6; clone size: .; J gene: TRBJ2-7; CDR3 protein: CATRPGSSYEQYF; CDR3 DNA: TGTGCCACCCGGCCCGGGAGCTCCTACGAGCAGTACTTC
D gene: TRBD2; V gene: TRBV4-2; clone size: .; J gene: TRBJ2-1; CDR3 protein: CASSQRETSGYNEQFF; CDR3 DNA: TGTGCCAGCAGCCAGCGAGAGACTAGCGGATACAATGAGCAGTTCTTC
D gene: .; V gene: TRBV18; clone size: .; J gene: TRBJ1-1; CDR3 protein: CASSRLKGVAFF; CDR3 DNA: TGTGCCAGCTCACGGCTTAAAGGAGTGGCTTTCTTT
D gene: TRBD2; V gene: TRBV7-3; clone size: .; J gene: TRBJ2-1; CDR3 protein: CASSAVVAGRNEQFF; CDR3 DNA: TGTGCCAGCAGCGCGGTGGTAGCGGGTCGCAATGAGCAGTTCTTC
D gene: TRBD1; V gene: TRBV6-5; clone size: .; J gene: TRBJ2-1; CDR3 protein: CASSRQGRAYNEQFF; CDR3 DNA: TGTGCCAGCAGCCGACAGGGGCGCGCCTACAATGAGCAGTTCTTC
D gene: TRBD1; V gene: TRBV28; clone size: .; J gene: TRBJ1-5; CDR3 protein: CASSSGQGANQPQHF; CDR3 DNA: TGTGCCAGCAGTTCGGGACAGGGGGCCAATCAGCCCCAGCATTTT